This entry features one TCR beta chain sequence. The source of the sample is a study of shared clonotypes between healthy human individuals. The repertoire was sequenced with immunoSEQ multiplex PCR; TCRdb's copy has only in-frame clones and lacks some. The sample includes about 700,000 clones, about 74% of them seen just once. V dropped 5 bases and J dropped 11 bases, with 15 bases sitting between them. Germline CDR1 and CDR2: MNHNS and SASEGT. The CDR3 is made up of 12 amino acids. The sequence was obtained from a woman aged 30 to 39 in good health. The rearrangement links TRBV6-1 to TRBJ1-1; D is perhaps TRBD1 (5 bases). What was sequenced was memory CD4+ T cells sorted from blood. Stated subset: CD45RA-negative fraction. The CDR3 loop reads CASSLQGTYAFF. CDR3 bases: TGTGCCAGCAGTTTGCAGGGAACTTACGCTTTCTTT.